This TCR beta chain was identified in a study of shared clonotypes between healthy human individuals. CD45RO-negative, CCR7-positively selected cells formed the naive CD8 fraction, excluding terminally differentiated effector memory CD45RA+ cells. The CDR3 totals 15 residues. Germline V gene data show CDR1 as MGHRA and CDR2 as YSYEKL. Losses at the gene ends were 2 bases for V and 2 bases for J; bases not matched to a gene: 5. Only in-frame clones appear in the TCRdb table, and some are missing; sequencing was by immunoSEQ multiplex PCR. This sample carries about 2.1 million clones, just over 90% of them seen once, and the ten largest clones take 1.5% to 2%.

The TCR sequence derives from a man aged 18 to 30 in good health. Some clones in this sample may be carry-over from other donors' samples. The chain employs TRBV4-1 and TRBJ2-5; TRBD1 matches 7 bases. Sequencing used naive CD8+ T cells from PBMCs. In nucleotides, the CDR3 is TGCGCCAGCAGCCAAATTGCGACAGGGCAAGAGACCCAGTACTTC. It encodes CASSQIATGQETQYF.